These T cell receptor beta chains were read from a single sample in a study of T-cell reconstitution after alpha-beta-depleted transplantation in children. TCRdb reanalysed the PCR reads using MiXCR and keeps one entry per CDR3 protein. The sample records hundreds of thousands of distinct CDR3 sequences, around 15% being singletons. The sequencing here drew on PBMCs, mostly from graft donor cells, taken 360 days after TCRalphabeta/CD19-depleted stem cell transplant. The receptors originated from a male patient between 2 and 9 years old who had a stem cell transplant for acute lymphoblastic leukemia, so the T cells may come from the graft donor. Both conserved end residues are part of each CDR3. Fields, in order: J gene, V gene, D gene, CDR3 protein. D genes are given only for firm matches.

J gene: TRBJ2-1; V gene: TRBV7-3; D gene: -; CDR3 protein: CASSNTGLHNEQFF
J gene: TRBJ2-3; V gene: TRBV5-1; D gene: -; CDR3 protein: CASREGRNTQYF
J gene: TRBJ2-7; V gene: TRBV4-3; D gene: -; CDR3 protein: CASSQDLSNPERTYEQYF
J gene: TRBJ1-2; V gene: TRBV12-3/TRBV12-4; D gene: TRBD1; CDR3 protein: CASSSGTVNGYTF
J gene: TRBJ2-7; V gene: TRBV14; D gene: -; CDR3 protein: CASSPNWTVPYEQYF
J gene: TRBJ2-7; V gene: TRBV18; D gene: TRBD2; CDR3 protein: CASSPGLAGGLDEQYF
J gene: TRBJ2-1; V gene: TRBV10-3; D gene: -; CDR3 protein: CAISDSDSFSSYNEQFF
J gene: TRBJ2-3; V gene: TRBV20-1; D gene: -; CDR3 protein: CSARDPRGARMADTQYF
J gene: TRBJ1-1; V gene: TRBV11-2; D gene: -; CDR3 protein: CASSFENTEAFF
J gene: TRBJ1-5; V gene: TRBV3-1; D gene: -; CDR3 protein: CACSHGFGQTRNQPQHF